A single sample gave rise to the 5 T cell receptor beta chains below, sequenced in a study of T cells in women clearing cervical HPV infection. Profiled with immunoSEQ multiplex PCR; TCRdb holds only in-frame clones, not every one. Its listing shows fewer than 20,000 clones. Sequences were obtained from blood buffy coat. These receptors all stem from a woman aged 18 to 75 with a cervical HPV16 infection that either progressed to CIN3+ or cleared (not recorded which).

This clone ranks as medium-sized in terms of frequency. The read falls 3 residues short of the CDR3 end, and the missing part is taken from the germline J gene. This rearrangement joins TRBV6-2 or TRBV6-3 to TRBJ2-6; D is unresolved. The CDR3 extends over 13 amino acids. Germline lookup yields CDR1 MNHEY and CDR2 SVGEGT. The V end was cut by 5 bases, the J end by 2 bases, with 4 bases between. CDR3 sequence: CASSRAGANVLTF. The CDR3 DNA, read in part, is TGTGCCAGCAGTAGGGCTGGGGCCAACGTC.

As to this clone: The DNA ends 3 residues before the CDR3 does, and the rest of the CDR3 is filled in from the germline J gene. The J gene is TRBJ2-5, the V gene TRBV19, with D perhaps TRBD1 (5 bases). Trimming removed 3 bases from V and 1 base from J, with 12 bases in between. Germline V gene lookup returns CDR1 LNHDA and CDR2 SQIVND (reference sequence). This CDR3 comprises 15 residues. The CDR3 DNA, read in part, is TGTGCCAGTAGTATGTTTCCCACAGGCCAAGAGACC. As protein: CASSMFPTGQET. The whole CDR3 protein reads CASSMFPTGQETQYF. Looking up the rest from reference TRBV19 and TRBJ2-5 gives the full variable domain: DGGITQSPKYLFRKEGQNVTLSCEQNLNHDAMYWYRQDPGQGLRLIYYSQIVNDFQKGDIAEGYSVSREKKESFPLTVTSAQKNPTAFYLCASSMFPTGQETQYFGPGTRLLVL.

On this clone: Read coverage stops 3 residues before the CDR3 terminus; the germline J gene supplies the remainder. The V and J genes are TRBV20-1 and TRBJ1-5, with 10 positions matching TRBD1. J was trimmed by 6 bases and V by 0 bases; bases with no gene match: 8. The length of the CDR3 is 16 residues. Germline V CDR1 and CDR2: DFQATT, SNEGSKA (reference sequence). CDR3 bases read: TGCAGTGCTAGAGACCCAGGGACAGGGGACCTTCAGCCC. Translating it yields CSARDPGTGDLQP. The complete CDR3 protein is CSARDPGTGDLQPQHF.

As concerns this clone: Sequencing ends 3 residues short of the CDR3 end; the germline J gene provides the rest. V usage is TRBV6-1 and J usage is TRBJ2-7; 9 positions match TRBD1. With 1 base clipped from V and 0 bases from J, the junction kept 4 bases outside the gene matches. The CDR3 is 16 amino acids. CDR1 and CDR2 from the germline V gene are MNHNS and SASEGT. The CDR3 spells CASSEVGQGSSYEQYF. The sequenced part of the CDR3 DNA is TGTGCCAGCAGTGAAGTGGGACAGGGAAGCTCCTACGAG.

About this clone itself: From the germline J gene comes the end of the CDR3, since the read stops 3 residues before it. The chain combines TRBV5-1 with TRBJ2-7, with TRBD1 matching over 9 bases. V lost 1 base and J lost 3; bases outside the gene matches: 2. The CDR3 is 14 residues long. Germline V CDR1 and CDR2: SGHRS, YFSETQ. CDR3 sequence reads: CASSLMGQGYEQYF. The covered CDR3 bases are TGCGCCAGCAGCTTGATGGGACAGGGCTACGAG.